This T cell receptor beta chain was documented in a study of blood T cells in healthy people across ages. For the second PCR, which ran for about 6 to 11 cycles, a sample-barcoded 5' primer and a J-beta primer mix were used. TCRdb passed the 5' RACE reads through MiXCR, listing each CDR3 protein once. The data hold some 1.4 million distinct CDR3 sequences, with roughly 40% observed a single time. Study-wide points: While age rose, TCR beta diversity per million T cells dropped in a roughly linear way. Unknown donor CMV status possibly confounded expanded clonotype changes.

There are a few counts of this clonotype. Its specificity is unknown. This sequence originates from a woman between 18 and 29 years old in good health. Sequencing input: blood.

The CDR3 loop reads CASSVWGFQETQYF. The CDR3 DNA reads as TGTGCCAGCAGCGTCTGGGGGTTCCAAGAGACCCAGTACTTC. The genes are TRBV9 and TRBJ2-5; D possibly matches TRBD1 or TRBD2 (5 bases each). Trimming left V 2 bases short and J 1 base short, with 9 bases between. CDR1 and CDR2 (germline): SGDLS, YYNGEE. The CDR3 is 14 residues long.